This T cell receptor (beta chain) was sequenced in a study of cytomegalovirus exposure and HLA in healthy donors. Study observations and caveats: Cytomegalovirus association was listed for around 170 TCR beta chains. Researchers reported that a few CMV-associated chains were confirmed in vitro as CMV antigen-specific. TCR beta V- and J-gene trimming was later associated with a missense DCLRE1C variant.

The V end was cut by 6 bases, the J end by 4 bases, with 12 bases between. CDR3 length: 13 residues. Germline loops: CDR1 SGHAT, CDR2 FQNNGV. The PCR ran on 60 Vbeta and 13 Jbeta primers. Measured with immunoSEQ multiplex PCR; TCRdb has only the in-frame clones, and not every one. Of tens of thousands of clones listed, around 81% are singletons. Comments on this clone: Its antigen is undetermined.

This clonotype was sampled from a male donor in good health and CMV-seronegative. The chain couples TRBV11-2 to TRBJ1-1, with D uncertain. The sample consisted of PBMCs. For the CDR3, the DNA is TGTGCCAGCAGGATCTTCAGTGGCACTGAAGCTTTCTTT. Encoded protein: CASRIFSGTEAFF.